Included here is one TCR beta chain sequence, with context. No antigen is known for it. Germline V lookup: CDR1 MNHEY, CDR2 SMNVEV (reference sequence). The CDR3 extends over 13 amino acids. The libraries of TRB cDNA were constructed through 5' RACE using UMI labels. TCRdb reprocessed the 5' RACE reads and keeps a single row for each CDR3 protein, giving no DNA. The sample table sets out fewer than 95,000 distinct CDR3 sequences. The sample is drawn from a study of CXCR3-negative and CXCR3-positive naive CD8 T cells. At the level of the study: Per-library TRB read counts averaged about 1.5 +/- 0.3 million, adding up to around 130 million in total. Broader study findings: Researchers report CXCR3 expression partially decreased after cryopreservation, with fresh PBMCs used in most assays.

Using triplicate sorts, some 300,000 cells were collected each time from every CD8+ T cell subset. The CD45RO-CCR7+CD27+CD95- phenotype denoted naive CD8+ T cells. This TCR derives from a human donor in good health. Some clones in this sample may be carry-over from other donors' samples. This rearrangement joins TRBV27 to TRBJ2-1; with no DNA, the TCRdb D assignment of TRBD2 cannot be verified. Sequenced sample: naive CXCR3- CD8+ T cells from blood. The subset was: CD45RO-CCR7+CD27+CD95- naive CD8+ T cells lacking CXCR3 (TNR3-). The CDR3 loop is CASKRSRLNEQFF.